The text below deals with one TCR beta chain. The antigen is not known. The data were obtained in a study of response to subunit inactivated influenza vaccine. The V and J ends lost 1 base and 6 bases respectively, with 16 bases between them. The CDR3 is 15 residues long. The V gene's germline CDR1 is SGHRS and CDR2 YFSETQ. TCRdb re-called the RT-PCR reads with MiXCR, one entry per CDR3 protein. The table records about 520,000 distinct CDR3 sequences, 25% of them present only once. Study-level findings and limits: The authors suggested that every seasonal influenza vaccination recruits few new T cells.

The TCR was taken from a man in his fifties or sixties who received an inactivated influenza vaccine. Specimen: CD4+ T cells sorted from PBMCs, collected roughly 5 days after vaccination. This chain uses TRBV5-1 with TRBJ1-1; D uncertain. Written as DNA, the CDR3 is TGCGCCAGCAGCTTGAATTCTGGAGTCGGGGCTGAAGCTTTCTTT. Amino acids: CASSLNSGVGAEAFF. The full variable domain, completed using reference TRBV5-1 and TRBJ1-1, is KAGVTQTPRYLIKTRGQQVTLSCSPISGHRSVSWYQQTPGQGLQFLFEYFSETQRNKGNFPGRFSGRQFSNSRSEMNVSTLELGDSALYLCASSLNSGVGAEAFFGQGTRLTVV.